Below are 18 T cell receptor beta chains sequenced from a single sample in a study of blood T cell repertoires in COVID-19. Repertoires were generated with immunoSEQ multiplex PCR, while TCRdb's copy carries only in-frame clones and drops some. Of about 120,000 clones in the sample, 79% were seen once. Sequenced material: peripheral blood. These TCRs come from an elderly woman with acute or convalescent COVID-19.

The chain carries TRBV7-2 and TRBJ2-1, with a possible D match to TRBD2 (5 bases). This CDR3 contains 15 residues. Germline V gene lookup returns CDR1 SGHTA and CDR2 FQGNSA. V was trimmed by 1 base and J by 4 bases, leaving 11 bases between them. The CDR3 sequence: CASSLGVGVYNEQFF. The CDR3 coding sequence is TGTGCCAGCAGCTTAGGGGTCGGGGTGTACAATGAGCAGTTCTTC. The variable domain in full, completed from reference TRBV7-2 and TRBJ2-1, reads GAGVSQSPSNKVTEKGKDVELRCDPISGHTALYWYRQSLGQGLEFLIYFQGNSAPDKSGLPSDRFSAERTGGSVSTLTIQRTQQEDSAVYLCASSLGVGVYNEQFFGPGTRLTVL.

This clone has just a few counts. V gene TRBV19 combines with J gene TRBJ1-2; TRBD1 is a possible D gene (6 bases). The CDR3 runs 13 residues. Germline lookup yields CDR1 LNHDA and CDR2 SQIVND (reference sequence). Trimming left V 3 bases short and J 3 bases short, with 8 bases between. In DNA, the CDR3 is TGTGCCAGTAGTATTGGACAGTACTATGGCTACACCTTC. Protein product: CASSIGQYYGYTF.

The chain is built from TRBV7-3 and TRBJ2-5, with 7 bases aligning to TRBD1. Per the germline V gene, CDR1 is SGHTA and CDR2 is FQGTGA. The V segment lost 4 bases and the J segment 0 bases; nucleotides outside the gene matches: 8. The CDR3 is 16 residues long. The CDR3 coding sequence is TGTGCCAGCAGCTCCTCCGGGACAGCGTACCAAGAGACCCAGTACTTC. Translation: CASSSSGTAYQETQYF. Variable domain in full (rest from reference TRBV7-3 and TRBJ2-5): GAGVSQTPSNKVTEKGKYVELRCDPISGHTALYWYRQSLGQGPEFLIYFQGTGAADDSGLPNDRFFAVRPEGSVSTLKIQRTERGDSAVYLCASSSSGTAYQETQYFGPGTRLLVL.

The chain uses TRBV10-3 and TRBJ2-5; D possibly corresponds to TRBD2 (6 bases). This CDR3 region has 15 residues. The V end was cut by 0 bases, the J end by 1 base, with 9 bases between. Germline lookup yields CDR1 ENHRY and CDR2 SYGVKD. CDR3 bases: TGTGCCATCAGTGAGTCTAAAGCGGGCCAAGAGACCCAGTACTTC. This encodes CAISESKAGQETQYF.

This chain's CDR3 is CASSTNRGSSGGYTF. The CDR3 DNA is TGTGCCAGCAGCACCAACAGGGGATCGTCTGGTGGCTACACCTTC. The chain carries TRBV7-2 and TRBJ1-2, with 7 bases that match TRBD1. J gave up 7 bases and V 5 bases, and 13 bases lay outside the gene matches. Germline lookup yields CDR1 SGHTA and CDR2 FQGNSA. The CDR3 spans 15 residues.

This chain uses TRBV9 with TRBJ1-3; 8 positions match TRBD1. The CDR3 contains 15 residues. The germline V gene encodes CDR1 SGDLS and CDR2 YYNGEE. With 4 bases clipped from V and 4 bases from J, the junction kept 7 bases outside the gene matches. Written as DNA, the CDR3 is TGTGCCAGCAGCACACGGACAGGGCAGGGAAACACCATATATTTT. Encoded protein: CASSTRTGQGNTIYF.

The J gene is TRBJ2-2, the V gene TRBV12-5; D may be TRBD1 (7 bases). The CDR3 loop spans 12 amino acids. Germline V gene sequence: CDR1 LGHNT, CDR2 FRNRAP. The germline V and J ends were trimmed by 6 bases and 7 bases, with 9 bases remaining between them. DNA of the CDR3: TGTGCTAGTGGCCAGGGGGGCGGGGAGCTGTTTTTT. Residues: CASGQGGGELFF.

J is TRBJ1-3 and V is TRBV11-3, with TRBD1 matching over 8 bases. The V gene's germline CDR1 is SGHNT and CDR2 YENEEA. J lost 2 bases, V lost 5 bases, and 2 bases had no gene match. The CDR3 runs 14 residues. Written as DNA, the CDR3 is TGTGCCAGCAGCCCGACAGGGGCTGGAAACACCATATATTTT. It codes for CASSPTGAGNTIYF.

The V call is TRBV3-1 (or the pseudogene TRBV3-2), the J call TRBJ1-2, with D uncertain. CDR3 length: 14 amino acids. Between the trimmed V and J ends, which lost 0 bases and 8 bases, there was a span of 13 bases. From germline, CDR1 is LGHDT and CDR2 YNNKEL (reference sequence). The CDR3 loop is CASSQDPEVLGYTF. The CDR3 DNA reads as TGTGCCAGCAGCCAAGATCCTGAGGTCCTCGGCTACACCTTC.

This clone was seen once. The rearrangement joins TRBV7-2 to TRBJ2-3; 8 positions agree with TRBD2. After removal of 0 bases from V and 3 bases from J, the junction contained 8 bases not matched to a gene. Per the germline V gene, CDR1 is SGHTA and CDR2 is FQGNSA. CDR3 length: 17 residues. The CDR3 DNA follows: TGTGCCAGCAGCTTAGCGACCAGCGGGAGCGGGACAGATACGCAGTATTTT. Amino acid sequence: CASSLATSGSGTDTQYF. Full variable domain (missing parts from reference TRBV7-2 and TRBJ2-3): GAGVSQSPSNKVTEKGKDVELRCDPISGHTALYWYRQSLGQGLEFLIYFQGNSAPDKSGLPSDRFSAERTGGSVSTLTIQRTQQEDSAVYLCASSLATSGSGTDTQYFGPGTRLTVL.

This sequence joins TRBV30 and TRBJ2-7; TRBD1 matches at 8 bases. This CDR3 is 16 amino acids long. With V trimmed by 1 base and J by 4 bases, 12 bases remained unmatched. The germline CDR1 and CDR2 sequences are GTSNPN and SVGIG (reference sequence). Written as DNA, the CDR3 is TGTGCCTGGAGTGCCCTGAGGACAGGGAAAGGTTACGAGCAGTACTTC. This sequence encodes CAWSALRTGKGYEQYF.

This clone appeared once. The chain links TRBV11-2 to TRBJ2-1; TRBD2 is a possible D gene (6 bases). Trimming stripped 8 bases from V and 4 bases from J, with 15 bases between. CDR1 SGHAT and CDR2 FQNNGV come from the germline V gene. The CDR3 totals 14 residues. The CDR3 here is CASGKAGPYNEQFF. Here the CDR3 DNA reads TGTGCCAGCGGAAAAGCGGGTCCTTACAATGAGCAGTTCTTC.

The chain links TRBV7-9 to TRBJ1-2; TRBD1 might be the D (5 bases). V dropped 6 bases and J dropped 8 bases, with 16 bases sitting between them. The CDR3 is made up of 13 amino acids. CDR1 and CDR2 from the germline V gene are SEHNR and FQNEAQ (reference sequence). The CDR3 nucleotides are TGTGCCAGCAGACCCTCGGGGGGATACGGCTACACCTTC. Translating gives CASRPSGGYGYTF.

In its sample, this clone was seen once. J is TRBJ2-1 and V is TRBV29-1; 10 bases align to TRBD2. The germline V gene encodes CDR1 SQVTM and CDR2 ANQGSEA. Trimming took 6 bases from V and 5 from J; bases not matched to a gene: 10. There are 15 residues in the CDR3. The CDR3 sequence is CSVDLAGVMDNEQFF. CDR3 in DNA: TGCAGCGTGGACCTAGCGGGAGTTATGGACAATGAGCAGTTCTTC.

The genes are TRBV6-2 or TRBV6-3 and TRBJ1-2; D not resolved. V lost 0 bases and J lost 8, with 10 bases in between. CDR1 is MNHEY, CDR2 SVGEGT, per germline. This CDR3 is 13 amino acids long. The CDR3 protein is CASSYSTSRGYTF. For the CDR3, the DNA is TGTGCCAGCAGTTACTCGACCTCGCGGGGCTACACCTTC.

The V gene is TRBV5-1, the J gene TRBJ2-7; perhaps TRBD1 as D (6 bases). V was trimmed by 0 bases and J by 7 bases, leaving 17 bases between them. The CDR3 sequence is 15 residues long. CDR1 and CDR2 (germline): SGHRS, YFSETQ. The CDR3 is CASSLGAAGDGEQYF. Here the CDR3 DNA reads TGCGCCAGCAGCTTGGGGGCAGCAGGGGATGGGGAGCAGTACTTC.

The rearrangement links TRBV28 to TRBJ1-6, with 9 bases that match TRBD1. The CDR3 sequence is 17 residues long. The trim removed 6 bases at V and 9 bases at J, leaving 15 bases unmatched. Germline V gene sequence: CDR1 MDHEN, CDR2 SYDVKM. The CDR3 nucleotides are TGTGCCAGCAGGGACAGGGGATTTACCCAGCATGGTTCACCCCTCCACTTT. Translating gives CASRDRGFTQHGSPLHF.

Concerning this clone itself: Other DNA variants within this sample encode the same CDR3. The V and J genes are TRBV7-2 and TRBJ1-3; the match to TRBD1 covers 7 bases. CDR1 is SGHTA, CDR2 FQGNSA, per germline. This CDR3 comprises 13 residues. The ends lost 5 bases at V and 3 bases at J; junction bases unmatched: 1. CDR3 in amino acids: CASSRDSGNTIYF. The CDR3 DNA sequence: TGTGCCAGCAGCAGGGACAGTGGAAACACCATATATTTT.